This entry is about one T cell receptor beta chain. This clonotype occurred many times. The target of this receptor is not known. No quality values exist for individual bases; no much larger clone is one base distant. From a lookup of the germline V gene, CDR1 and CDR2 are SQVTM and ANQGSEA. V loses 4 bases of germline sequence and J loses 0 bases, and the interval between the two ends is 10 bases. From cysteine to phenylalanine, the CDR3 is 14 amino acids long. Only the CDR3 DNA stays, 42 bases, in frame from base 1. These data come from a study of T cells after yellow fever vaccination (dated by TCRdb to about 2019). Turning to the overall study: Libraries from fractions with low cell numbers were prepared with the SMART-Seq v4 Ultra Low Input RNA kit. Two healthy male donors, one aged 18 to 30 and one aged 30 to 39 years, were included in the cohort. Blood was drawn at multiple timepoints before and after primary and secondary immunization, with bulk PBMC replicates and cell subsets isolated. To follow T-cell clones before and after both primary and booster YFV17D yellow fever vaccination, bulk TCR alpha and beta repertoires underwent longitudinal sequencing.

The intended sense of this specimen's treatment or condition label: live attenuated yellow fever vaccine strain. PBMCs were isolated from peripheral blood using a standard Ficoll-Paque protocol. Dynabeads CD4 and CD8 positive selection kits were used to isolate the CD4 and CD8 T-cell fractions. TriZol was used to extract RNA from bulk PBMCs, from CD4 and CD8 fractions, and from dextramer-positive and dextramer-negative fractions. TCR cDNA was made using 5'RACE template switching, a step that added a universal primer site and unique molecular identifiers. cDNA synthesis was primed from both the TCR alpha and TCR beta constant segments. Libraries were amplified in two PCR steps, with sample barcodes and sequencing adapters added in the second step. Sequencing of libraries was done on Illumina HiSeq 2500 (2x100 bp) or NovaSeq (2x150 bp). In the authors' own workflow: MIGEC handled demultiplexing of reads and collapsing into UMI consensus sequences, while MiXCR performed V(D)J alignment. Vaccine-responding clonotypes were identified with edgeR using replicate PBMC samples, with FDR below 0.01 and a log2 fold change above 5 up to day 15 being required. Each bulk clonotype received a CD4 or CD8 identity based on whether the sequenced CD4 or CD8 repertoire contained that clonotype at higher abundance. The public reads were reanalyzed by TCRdb: fastp trimming at Q25, MiXCR alignment, in-frame beta chains only. Each CDR3 protein gets just one entry, which takes the most common genes and DNA from the rows behind it. TCRdb's processing, not the study's, gives the V and J calls here. Within this sample are over 120,000 distinct CDR3 sequences, with around 6.3% of them counted one time only. The ten largest clones capture 0.5% to 0.65% of the sample.

Study-wide findings and limitations: Because the study included only a couple of donors, the extent to which the findings can be generalized is limited. After the booster, most of the clones that had expanded following primary vaccination were detected again (approximately 96% of CD4 and around 90% of CD8), which suggests that memory was broadly maintained. The secondary T-cell response was found to be weaker but faster than the primary response, with a peak reached on day 5 rather than on day 15. A small share of clonotypes was detected in both CD4 and CD8 compartments, with the overlap likely arising from convergent recombination. FACS-sorted repertoires could contain abundant contaminating clonotypes from the bulk population, so computational filtering was required.

The specimen was CD4+ T cells sorted from PBMCs, collected 10 days after the yellow fever booster vaccination. The sequence was obtained from a man aged 25 to 45 who received the YFV17D yellow fever vaccine. The sequence links TRBV29-1 to TRBJ2-1; the D match is possibly TRBD1 or TRBD2, with 5 bases aligned in each. The nucleotides read TGCAGCGTTGGGGGACGAAGCTCCTACAATGAGCAGTTCTTC. Translated, it gives CSVGGRSSYNEQFF.